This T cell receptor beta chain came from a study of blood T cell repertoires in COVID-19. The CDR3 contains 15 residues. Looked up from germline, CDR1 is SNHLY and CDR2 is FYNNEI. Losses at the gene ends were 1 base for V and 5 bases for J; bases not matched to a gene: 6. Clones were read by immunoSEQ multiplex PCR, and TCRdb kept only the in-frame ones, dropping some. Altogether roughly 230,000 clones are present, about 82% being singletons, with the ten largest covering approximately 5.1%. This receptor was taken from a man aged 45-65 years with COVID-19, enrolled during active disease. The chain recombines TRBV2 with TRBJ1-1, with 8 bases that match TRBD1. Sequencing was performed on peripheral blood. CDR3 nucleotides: TGTGCCAGCAGTGAAGAGGACAGGGTTCGTACTGAAGCTTTCTTT. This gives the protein CASSEEDRVRTEAFF.